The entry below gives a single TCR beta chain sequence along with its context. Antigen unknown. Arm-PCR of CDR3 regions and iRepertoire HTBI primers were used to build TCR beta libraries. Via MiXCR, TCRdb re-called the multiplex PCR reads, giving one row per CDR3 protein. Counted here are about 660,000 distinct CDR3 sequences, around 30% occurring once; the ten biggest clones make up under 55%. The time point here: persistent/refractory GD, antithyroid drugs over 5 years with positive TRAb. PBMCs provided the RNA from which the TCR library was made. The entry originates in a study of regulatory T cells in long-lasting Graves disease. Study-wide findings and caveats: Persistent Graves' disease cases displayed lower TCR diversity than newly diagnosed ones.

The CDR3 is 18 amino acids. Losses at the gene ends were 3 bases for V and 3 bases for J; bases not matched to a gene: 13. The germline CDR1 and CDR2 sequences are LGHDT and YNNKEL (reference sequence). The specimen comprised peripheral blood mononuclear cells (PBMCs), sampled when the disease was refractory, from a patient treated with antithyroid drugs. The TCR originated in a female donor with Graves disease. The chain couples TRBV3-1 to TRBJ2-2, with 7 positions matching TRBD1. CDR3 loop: CASSHFPRGQGDTGELFF. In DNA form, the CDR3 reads TGTGCCAGCAGCCACTTCCCCAGGGGTCAGGGGGACACCGGGGAGCTGTTTTTT.